The 29 T cell receptor beta chains below were found in one sample sequenced in a study of blood T cell repertoires in COVID-19. TCRdb's copy holds only in-frame clones and misses some; the assay was immunoSEQ multiplex PCR. The sample has about 170,000 clones; around four fifths are singletons. Sequencing was done on a sample of PBMCs or T cells enriched from blood (not recorded which). The receptors stem from a woman between 45 and 60 years old who had recovered from COVID-19.

CDR3 sequence: CASRRRGGPGTDTQYF. The DNA for the CDR3 is TGTGCCAGCAGGCGGCGCGGGGGGCCAGGCACAGATACGCAGTATTTT. The chain combines TRBV7-2 with TRBJ2-3; TRBD2 agrees at 8 bases. Trimming cost V 6 bases and J 1 base; bases outside gene matches: 9. The CDR3 totals 16 residues. Germline lookup yields CDR1 SGHTA and CDR2 FQGNSA.

The chain couples TRBV4-1 to TRBJ1-6; 9 nucleotides agree with TRBD1. The germline gives CDR1 MGHRA, CDR2 YSYEKL. J was trimmed by 9 bases and V by 0 bases; bases with no gene match: 6. The CDR3 runs 16 residues. CDR3 protein: CASSQDGGTGSSPLHF. The CDR3 bases are TGCGCCAGCAGCCAAGATGGCGGGACAGGGTCTTCACCCCTCCACTTT.

This chain links TRBV7-9 with TRBJ1-1; D gene uncertain. CDR1 SEHNR and CDR2 FQNEAQ come from the germline V gene (reference sequence). The CDR3 contains 15 residues. Trimming pared 5 bases from V and 0 bases from J, leaving 13 bases between. The CDR3 bases are TGTGCCAGCAGCGGGCCCCGCATCATGAACACTGAAGCTTTCTTT. It is translated as CASSGPRIMNTEAFF. Together with reference TRBV7-9 and TRBJ1-1, the CDR3 gives the full variable domain: DTGVSQNPRHKITKRGQNVTFRCDPISEHNRLYWYRQTLGQGPEFLTYFQNEAQLEKSRLLSDRFSAERPKGSFSTLEIQRTEQGDSAMYLCASSGPRIMNTEAFFGQGTRLTVV.

This rearrangement joins TRBV27 to TRBJ2-3; 9 nucleotides agree with TRBD1. Germline CDR1 is MNHEY and CDR2 is SMNVEV (reference sequence). There are 17 residues in the CDR3. The V and J ends lost 6 bases and 0 bases, in that order; junction bases with no gene match: 10. This CDR3 is CASSRPPGTGSTDTQYF. CDR3 DNA: TGTGCCAGCAGCCGCCCCCCGGGGACAGGGAGCACAGATACGCAGTATTTT.

The chain has TRBV5-1 and TRBJ1-1; no definite D call. Germline loops: CDR1 SGHRS, CDR2 YFSETQ. This CDR3 is built from 12 residues. V was shortened by 2 bases and J by 1 base, with 3 bases between the two germline ends. The CDR3 region is CASSFKNTEAFF. Written as DNA, the CDR3 is TGCGCCAGCAGCTTCAAGAACACTGAAGCTTTCTTT.

CDR3 sequence: CASSVSPGHSSGNTIYF. In DNA, the CDR3 is TGTGCCAGCAGCGTCTCGCCGGGACACAGCTCTGGAAACACCATATATTTT. V and J are TRBV9 and TRBJ1-3, with D possibly being TRBD1 (6 bases). This CDR3 spans 17 amino acids. The germline V gene encodes CDR1 SGDLS and CDR2 YYNGEE. The germline V and J ends were trimmed by 2 bases and 0 bases, with 15 bases remaining between them. The variable domain in full, completed from reference TRBV9 and TRBJ1-3, reads DSGVTQTPKHLITATGQRVTLRCSPRSGDLSVYWYQQSLDQGLQFLIQYYNGEERAKGNILERFSAQQFPDLHSELNLSSLELGDSALYFCASSVSPGHSSGNTIYFGEGSWLTVV.

The CDR3 reads CASKPPLHDRGGEQFF. DNA of the CDR3: TGTGCCAGTAAACCCCCGCTTCACGACAGGGGAGGTGAGCAGTTCTTC. This rearrangement joins TRBV19 to TRBJ2-1, with TRBD1 matching 8 bases. This CDR3 has 16 amino acids. V gave up 7 bases and J gave up 9 bases; unmatched junction bases: 17. Germline assignment: CDR1 LNHDA and CDR2 SQIVND (reference sequence). The entire variable domain, with the rest obtained from reference TRBV19 and TRBJ2-1, is as follows: DGGITQSPKYLFRKEGQNVTLSCEQNLNHDAMYWYRQDPGQGLRLIYYSQIVNDFQKGDIAEGYSVSREKKESFPLTVTSAQKNPTAFYLCASKPPLHDRGGEQFFGPGTRLTVL.

This clone was recorded only once. At one end the junction does not follow the germline gene, possibly because of a read error. DNA of the CDR3: TGTGCCAGCAGTTCGTCTAGCGGACCCCGGTCACTTGTGGTCTTC. Amino acid sequence: CASSSSSGPRSLVVF. The rearrangement uses TRBV6-5 and TRBJ2-1; 7 bases fit TRBD2. The CDR3 is 15 amino acids. CDR1 is MNHEY, CDR2 SVGAGI, per germline.

V usage is TRBV20-1 and J usage is TRBJ1-1; weak D call: TRBD1 (5 bases). Germline lookup yields CDR1 DFQATT and CDR2 SNEGSKA (reference sequence). CDR3 length equals 13 residues. V was cut by 3 bases and J by 4 bases, with 12 bases left in between. As DNA, the CDR3 is TGCAGTGCTAGTCGCAGGGTAGGCACTGAAGCTTTCTTT. Its protein product is CSASRRVGTEAFF.

This sequence joins TRBV7-2 and TRBJ2-3, with 9 bases matching TRBD2. V gave up 5 bases and J gave up 7 bases; unmatched junction bases: 10. Germline V gene lookup returns CDR1 SGHTA and CDR2 FQGNSA. This CDR3 has 15 residues. The CDR3 loop reads CASSKTAGGPNTQYF. CDR3 bases: TGTGCCAGCAGCAAAACGGCGGGGGGGCCGAATACGCAGTATTTT.

V gene TRBV7-2 combines with J gene TRBJ1-3; 9 bases line up with TRBD1. This CDR3 comprises 14 residues. CDR1 and CDR2 (germline): SGHTA, FQGNSA. V shed 8 bases, J shed 3 bases, and the junction held 5 bases outside the gene matches. Here the CDR3 DNA reads TGTGCCAGCGGAAGGACAGGGGTTGGAAACACCATATATTTT. Protein: CASGRTGVGNTIYF.

The chain joins TRBV4-3 to TRBJ1-1, with D hard to call. With 1 base removed from V and 11 bases from J, the gap between germline ends came to 8 bases. The CDR3 runs 11 residues. Germline V gene sequence: CDR1 LGHNA, CDR2 YSLEER. The CDR3 here is CASSQGHAAFF. For the CDR3, the DNA is TGCGCCAGCAGCCAAGGACACGCGGCTTTCTTT.

The rearrangement uses TRBV9 and TRBJ1-4; possibly TRBD1 for D (5 bases). Per germline, CDR1 SGDLS and CDR2 YYNGEE. V lost 2 bases to trimming and J lost 5 bases, with 10 bases between them. This CDR3 is 14 amino acids long. The CDR3, as DNA: TGTGCCAGCAGCGTGGAGGGGCTAAATGAAAAACTGTTTTTT. Residues: CASSVEGLNEKLFF.

The chain has TRBV4-2 and TRBJ1-5, with 9 bases aligning to TRBD1. Germline V gives CDR1 LGHNA, CDR2 YNFKEQ. This CDR3 is 13 amino acids long. The junction had 4 bases not matched to a gene; V was cut back by 6 bases and J by 7 bases. CDR3 protein: CASSQQGAQPQHF. CDR3 in DNA: TGTGCCAGCAGTCAACAGGGGGCACAGCCCCAGCATTTT.

The genes are TRBV6-1 and TRBJ1-6; perhaps TRBD1 as D (5 bases). The germline V gene has CDR1 MNHNS and CDR2 SASEGT. This CDR3 has 14 residues. V lost 3 bases, J lost 8 bases, and 11 bases lay in between. The CDR3 spells CASSEEGNYSPLHF. DNA for the CDR3: TGTGCCAGCAGTGAGGAGGGGAACTATTCACCCCTCCACTTT.

The chain links TRBV12-3 or TRBV12-4 to TRBJ2-5; D perhaps matches TRBD2 (5 bases). Deletions cut 6 bases from V and 6 bases from J, with 11 bases between. The length of the CDR3 is 12 residues. The CDR3 region is CASSPFGKTQYF. In DNA, the CDR3 is TGTGCCAGCAGCCCCTTCGGGAAGACCCAGTACTTC.

This chain connects TRBV3-1 (or the pseudogene TRBV3-2) to TRBJ1-3; D uncertain. This CDR3 is 18 amino acids long. From germline, CDR1 is LGHDT and CDR2 YNNKEL (reference sequence). Trimming took off 4 bases at V and 2 bases at J, with 21 bases between the two ends. In DNA form, the CDR3 reads TGTGCCAGCAGCCCCGAACTGACACATCCCAAAGCTGGAAACACCATATATTTT. This codes for CASSPELTHPKAGNTIYF.

The chain recombines TRBV19 with TRBJ1-2; D may be TRBD1 (5 bases). The CDR3 has 14 amino acids. Germline CDR1 LNHDA, CDR2 SQIVND (reference sequence). Trimming left V 5 bases short and J 1 base short, with 11 bases between. CDR3 protein: CASSDSQVNYGYTF. CDR3 DNA: TGTGCCAGTAGTGACTCACAGGTTAACTATGGCTACACCTTC.

The chain is built from TRBV19 and TRBJ2-1, with 14 nucleotides matching TRBD2. CDR1 and CDR2 (germline): LNHDA, SQIVND (reference sequence). The length of the CDR3 is 14 residues. Trimming at V came to 9 bases and at J to 8 bases, leaving 6 bases not matched to a gene. The CDR3 reads CASGGTSGSDEQFF. The CDR3 DNA reads TGTGCCAGCGGCGGGACTAGCGGGAGTGATGAGCAGTTCTTC.

The chain carries TRBV7-2 and TRBJ1-5; D unresolved. The CDR3 covers 15 residues. CDR1 is SGHTA, CDR2 FQGNSA, per germline. The germline V and J ends were trimmed by 5 bases and 0 bases, with 11 bases remaining between them. CDR3 DNA: TGTGCCAGCAGCCTCGTGACTAATAGCAATCAGCCCCAGCATTTT. Translation: CASSLVTNSNQPQHF.

The rearrangement uses TRBV30 and TRBJ1-2; D remains unclear. CDR3 length: 11 residues. Between the trimmed V and J ends, which lost 1 base and 8 bases, there was a span of 8 bases. Looked up from germline, CDR1 is GTSNPN and CDR2 is SVGIG (reference sequence). The chain's CDR3 is CAWSAARGYTF. Written as DNA, the CDR3 is TGTGCCTGGAGTGCCGCGCGCGGCTACACCTTC.

This clone has ten or more counts. The gene calls are TRBV6-1 and TRBJ2-7, with D maybe TRBD2 (6 bases). Trimming took 0 bases from V and 1 from J, leaving 13 bases between them. This CDR3 has 16 residues. Germline CDR1 is MNHNS and CDR2 is SASEGT. CDR3 nucleotide sequence: TGTGCCAGCAGTGAAGCAGGGGACTGGAGATCCTACGAGCAGTACGTC. It translates to CASSEAGDWRSYEQYV.

V usage is TRBV4-1 and J usage is TRBJ1-2, with 7 bases identical to TRBD1. Germline V gives CDR1 MGHRA, CDR2 YSYEKL. Trimming cost V 4 bases and J 4 bases; bases outside gene matches: 9. CDR3 length: 15 residues. CDR3 DNA: TGCGCCAGCAGCCTACAGGGGACCCGGAGCTATGGCTACACCTTC. Its protein is CASSLQGTRSYGYTF.

This clone was observed a handful of times. V gene TRBV15 combines with J gene TRBJ1-3, with TRBD1 as a possible D gene (6 bases). Trimming pared 2 bases from V and 2 bases from J, leaving 7 bases between. Germline-derived CDR1 and CDR2 are LNHNV and YYDKDF (reference sequence). This CDR3 spans 14 amino acids. The CDR3 DNA is TGTGCCACCAGCAGAACAGGGCCTGGAAACACCATATATTTT. As protein: CATSRTGPGNTIYF.

This clone was detected ten times or more. This chain uses TRBV12-3 or TRBV12-4 with TRBJ2-1, with D unresolved. Trimming shortened V by 2 bases and J by 7 bases, and 6 bases separated the two germline ends. The CDR3 is made up of 12 amino acids. CDR3 in amino acids: CASSLFGNEQFF. CDR3 nucleotide sequence: TGTGCCAGCAGTTTATTCGGGAATGAGCAGTTCTTC.

The chain uses TRBV3-1 (or the pseudogene TRBV3-2) and TRBJ2-3; D call uncertain. The V end was cut by 5 bases, the J end by 3 bases, with 9 bases between. Per the germline V gene, CDR1 is LGHDT and CDR2 is YNNKEL (reference sequence). The CDR3 is 13 residues long. As DNA, the CDR3 is TGTGCCAGCAGCTACTCCGGTACAGATACGCAGTATTTT. Amino acid sequence: CASSYSGTDTQYF.

CDR3: CASSSGGTEAFF. The CDR3 DNA reads as TGTGCCAGTAGTTCAGGGGGCACTGAAGCTTTCTTT. V gene TRBV19 combines with J gene TRBJ1-1; TRBD1 matches 7 bases. V lost 5 bases to trimming and J lost 4 bases; unmatched junction nucleotides: 1. The CDR3 is made up of 12 amino acids. Germline CDR1 and CDR2: LNHDA and SQIVND (reference sequence).

The chain recombines TRBV30 with TRBJ1-2, with 9 positions matching TRBD1. There are 13 residues in the CDR3. CDR1 and CDR2 from the germline V gene are GTSNPN and SVGIG (reference sequence). V shed 1 base and J 7 bases; nucleotides not matched to a gene: 4. CDR3 DNA sequence: TGTGCCTGGAGTGCCTCGACAGGGGGTGGCTACACCTTC. The encoded protein is CAWSASTGGGYTF.

This sequence joins TRBV7-6 and TRBJ2-1; tentative D call: TRBD1 (5 bases). Trimming cost V 1 base and J 4 bases, with 5 bases left between them. Germline CDR1 SGHVS, CDR2 FNYEAQ. The CDR3 loop spans 13 amino acids. DNA for the CDR3: TGTGCCAGCAGCTTAGGACAGTACAATGAGCAGTTCTTC. Protein product: CASSLGQYNEQFF.